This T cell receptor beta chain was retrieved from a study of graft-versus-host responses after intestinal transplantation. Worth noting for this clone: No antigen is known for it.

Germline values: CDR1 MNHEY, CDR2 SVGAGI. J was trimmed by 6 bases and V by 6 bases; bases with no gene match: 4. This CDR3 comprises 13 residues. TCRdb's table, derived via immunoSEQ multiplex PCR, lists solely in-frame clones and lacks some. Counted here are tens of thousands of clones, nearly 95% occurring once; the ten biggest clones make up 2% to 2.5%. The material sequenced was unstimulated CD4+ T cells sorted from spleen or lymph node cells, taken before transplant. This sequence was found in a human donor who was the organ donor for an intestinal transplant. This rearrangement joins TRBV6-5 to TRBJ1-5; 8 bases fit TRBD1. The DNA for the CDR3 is TGTGCCAGCAGCACAGGGGGTGTTCAGCCCCAGCATTTT. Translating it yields CASSTGGVQPQHF.